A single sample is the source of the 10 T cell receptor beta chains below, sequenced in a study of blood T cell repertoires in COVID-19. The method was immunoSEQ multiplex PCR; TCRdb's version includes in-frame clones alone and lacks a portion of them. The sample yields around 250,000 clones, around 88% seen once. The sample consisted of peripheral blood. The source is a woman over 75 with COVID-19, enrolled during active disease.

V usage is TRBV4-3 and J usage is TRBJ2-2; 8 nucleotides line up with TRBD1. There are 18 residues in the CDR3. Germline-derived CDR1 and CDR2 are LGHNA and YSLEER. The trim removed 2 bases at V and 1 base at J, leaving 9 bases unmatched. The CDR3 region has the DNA TGCGCCAGCAGCCAACTCAAGACAGGGGCCATGAACACCGGGGAGCTGTTTTTT. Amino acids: CASSQLKTGAMNTGELFF.

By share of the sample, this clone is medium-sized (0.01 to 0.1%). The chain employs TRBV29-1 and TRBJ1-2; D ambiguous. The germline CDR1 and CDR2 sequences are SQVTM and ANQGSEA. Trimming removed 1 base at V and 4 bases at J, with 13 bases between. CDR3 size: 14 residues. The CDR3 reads CSVEGDGGSYGYTF. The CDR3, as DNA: TGCAGCGTTGAAGGGGATGGAGGGAGCTATGGCTACACCTTC.

Written as DNA, the CDR3 is TGTGCCAGCACTTTGGGAGGTTCACCCCTCCACTTT. The encoded protein is CASTLGGSPLHF. This chain links TRBV25-1 with TRBJ1-6; the D is unclear. The V end lost 7 bases, the J end lost 9 bases, and 10 bases lay between the germline ends. CDR3 length equals 12 residues. Germline V CDR1 and CDR2: MGHDK, SYGVNS.

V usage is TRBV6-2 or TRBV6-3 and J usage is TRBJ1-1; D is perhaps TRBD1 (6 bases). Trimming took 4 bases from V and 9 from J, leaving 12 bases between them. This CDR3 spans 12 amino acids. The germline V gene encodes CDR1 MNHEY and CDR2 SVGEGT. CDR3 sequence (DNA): TGTGCCAGCAGTTCAGGACAGACCCAAGCTTTCTTT. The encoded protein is CASSSGQTQAFF.

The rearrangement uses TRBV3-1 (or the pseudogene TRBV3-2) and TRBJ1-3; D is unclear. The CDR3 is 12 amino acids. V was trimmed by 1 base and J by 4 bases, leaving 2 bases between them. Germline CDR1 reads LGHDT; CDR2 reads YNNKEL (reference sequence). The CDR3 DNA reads TGTGCCAGCAGCCAAGCGGGAAACACCATATATTTT. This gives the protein CASSQAGNTIYF.

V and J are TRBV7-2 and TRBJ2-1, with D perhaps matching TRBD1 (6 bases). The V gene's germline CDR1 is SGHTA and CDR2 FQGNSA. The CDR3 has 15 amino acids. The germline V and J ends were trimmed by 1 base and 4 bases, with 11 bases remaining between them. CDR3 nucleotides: TGTGCCAGCAGCTTAGGAGGGGGAGTTTACAATGAGCAGTTCTTC. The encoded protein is CASSLGGGVYNEQFF.

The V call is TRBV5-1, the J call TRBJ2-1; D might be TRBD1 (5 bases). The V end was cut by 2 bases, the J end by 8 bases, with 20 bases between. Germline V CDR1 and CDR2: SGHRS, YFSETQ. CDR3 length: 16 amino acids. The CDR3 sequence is CASSFIVGALGDEQFF. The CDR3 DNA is TGCGCCAGCAGCTTTATAGTTGGGGCCTTAGGCGATGAGCAGTTCTTC. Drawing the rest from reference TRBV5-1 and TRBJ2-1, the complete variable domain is KAGVTQTPRYLIKTRGQQVTLSCSPISGHRSVSWYQQTPGQGLQFLFEYFSETQRNKGNFPGRFSGRQFSNSRSEMNVSTLELGDSALYLCASSFIVGALGDEQFFGPGTRLTVL.

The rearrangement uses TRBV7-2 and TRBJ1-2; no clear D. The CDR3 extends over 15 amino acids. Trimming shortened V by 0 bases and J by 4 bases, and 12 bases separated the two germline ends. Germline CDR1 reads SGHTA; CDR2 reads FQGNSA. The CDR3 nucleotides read TGTGCCAGCAGCTTAGCGCTAACCGAGGGCTATGGCTACACCTTC. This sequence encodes CASSLALTEGYGYTF.

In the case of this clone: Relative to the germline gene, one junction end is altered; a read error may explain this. The CDR3 region has the DNA TGTGCCAGCAGTGAAAGGGGAAATAAGGGACAGGGAAACACCTTATATTTT. The encoded protein is CASSERGNKGQGNTLYF. V gene TRBV25-1 combines with J gene TRBJ1-3; 9 bases match TRBD1. CDR1 and CDR2 from the germline V gene are MGHDK and SYGVNS. The CDR3 sequence is 17 residues long. The full variable domain, in which reference TRBV25-1 and TRBJ1-3 provide the parts outside the CDR3, is EADIYQTPRYLVIGTGKKITLECSQTMGHDKMYWYQQDPGMELHLIHYSYGVNSTEKGDLSSESTVSRIRTEHFPLTLESARPSHTSQYLCASSERGNKGQGNTLYFGEGSWLTVV.

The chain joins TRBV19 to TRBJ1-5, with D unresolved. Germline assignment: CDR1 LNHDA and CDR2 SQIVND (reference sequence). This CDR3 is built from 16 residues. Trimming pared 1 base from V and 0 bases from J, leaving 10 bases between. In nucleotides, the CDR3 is TGTGCCAGTAGTATAGGGCCAGGTGGTAGCAATCAGCCCCAGCATTTT. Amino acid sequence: CASSIGPGGSNQPQHF. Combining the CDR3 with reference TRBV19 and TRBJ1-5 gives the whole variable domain DGGITQSPKYLFRKEGQNVTLSCEQNLNHDAMYWYRQDPGQGLRLIYYSQIVNDFQKGDIAEGYSVSREKKESFPLTVTSAQKNPTAFYLCASSIGPGGSNQPQHFGDGTRLSIL.